This TCR beta chain was captured in a study of T cell responses to AZD1222 COVID-19 vaccine. Germline values: CDR1 LNHDA, CDR2 SQIVND (reference sequence). With 5 bases clipped from V and 4 bases from J, the junction kept 3 bases outside the gene matches. The CDR3 covers 13 residues. Here immunoSEQ multiplex PCR was the method, and the copy in TCRdb shows in-frame clones only, minus some. The sample comprises about 110,000 clones, 88% of which are singletons, and about 9.1% rests with the top ten. The gene calls are TRBV19 and TRBJ2-3; 7 bases are a match to TRBD2. Here the sequenced sample was peripheral blood, taken on day 0 of AZD1222 vaccination. The receptor was isolated from an adult in good health. The chain's CDR3 is CASSWGLPDTQYF. DNA of the CDR3: TGTGCCAGTAGTTGGGGACTACCAGATACGCAGTATTTT.